This is a list of T cell receptor beta chains from one sample in a study of response to subunit inactivated influenza vaccine. TCRdb passed the RT-PCR reads through MiXCR, listing each CDR3 protein once. Of 860,000 or so distinct CDR3 sequences in the sample, 21% are singletons; the top ten hold approximately 10%. The sequencing here drew on PBMCs from blood, taken about 5 days after vaccination. Every receptor here comes from a man aged 45 to 65 who received an inactivated influenza vaccine. CDR3s include the opening cysteine and the closing phenylalanine or tryptophan. Rows give clone size only sometimes, using once, few, many, or a class for an expanded clone.

j_call: TRBJ2-1; clone_size: .; v_call: TRBV6-2/TRBV6-3; cdr3_aa: CASSYSTTSGKYSYNEQFF
j_call: TRBJ2-1; clone_size: many; v_call: TRBV29-1; cdr3_aa: CSDRPSGRPNEQFF
j_call: TRBJ2-1; clone_size: few; v_call: TRBV12-3/TRBV12-4; cdr3_aa: CASSMGVRVPYNEQFF
j_call: TRBJ2-2; clone_size: .; v_call: TRBV5-5; cdr3_aa: CASSIRTSGSTGELFF
j_call: TRBJ1-5; clone_size: few; v_call: TRBV12-3/TRBV12-4; cdr3_aa: CASSDTSQGGQPQHF
j_call: TRBJ2-7; clone_size: .; v_call: TRBV12-3/TRBV12-4; cdr3_aa: CASSLDTRLAGVHEQYF
j_call: TRBJ2-5; clone_size: .; v_call: TRBV3-1; cdr3_aa: CASSQAFTSYRGTQYF
j_call: TRBJ1-2; clone_size: few; v_call: TRBV5-6; cdr3_aa: CASSPGQGAAYGYTF
j_call: TRBJ2-1; clone_size: few; v_call: TRBV5-1; cdr3_aa: CASSLGTKSSYNEQFF
j_call: TRBJ2-5; clone_size: .; v_call: TRBV4-2; cdr3_aa: CASSQDPWGGETQYF
j_call: TRBJ2-3; clone_size: .; v_call: TRBV5-1; cdr3_aa: CASSSGTGPTDTQYF
j_call: TRBJ2-1; clone_size: .; v_call: TRBV12-5; cdr3_aa: CASARREDSYNEQFF
j_call: TRBJ2-2; clone_size: few; v_call: TRBV4-2; cdr3_aa: CASSQAVGNTGELFF
j_call: TRBJ2-5; clone_size: .; v_call: TRBV3-1; cdr3_aa: CASSRRGLAEETQYF
j_call: TRBJ2-7; clone_size: .; v_call: TRBV10-3; cdr3_aa: CAIKQGGGPYEQYF
j_call: TRBJ2-2; clone_size: .; v_call: TRBV5-1; cdr3_aa: CASRNRQGARNTGELFF
j_call: TRBJ1-3; clone_size: many; v_call: TRBV12-3/TRBV12-4; cdr3_aa: CASSSLRNTIYF
j_call: TRBJ2-1; clone_size: .; v_call: TRBV6-2/TRBV6-3; cdr3_aa: CASSYFAPGYNEQFF
j_call: TRBJ2-1; clone_size: few; v_call: TRBV5-1; cdr3_aa: CASSLDRGWEQFF
j_call: TRBJ2-1; clone_size: .; v_call: TRBV7-9; cdr3_aa: CASSLNYHKEQFF
j_call: TRBJ2-7; clone_size: .; v_call: TRBV2; cdr3_aa: CASSGSLAGGQYF
j_call: TRBJ2-3; clone_size: .; v_call: TRBV7-3; cdr3_aa: CASSPGQALEYTDTQYF
j_call: TRBJ2-2; clone_size: .; v_call: TRBV27; cdr3_aa: CASSQQTGATGELFF
j_call: TRBJ2-3; clone_size: .; v_call: TRBV7-3; cdr3_aa: CASSSVLAGERDTQYF
j_call: TRBJ2-2; clone_size: .; v_call: TRBV20-1; cdr3_aa: CSASRLSDTGELFF
j_call: TRBJ2-1; clone_size: .; v_call: TRBV15; cdr3_aa: CATSISGREGNEQFF